The 16 T cell receptor beta chains below all came from one sample that was sequenced in a study of beta chain features in type 1 diabetes (dated by TCRdb to between 2018 and 2020). On the study overall, not on this receptor specifically: In all four CD4+ subsets, TCRB CDR3 length was moderately but significantly shorter in type 1 diabetes patients.

Library preparation used the immunoSEQ multiplex PCR assay. The High Capacity cDNA Reverse Transcription Kit was used to reverse transcribe all of the isolated RNA, meaning that expressed TCRB transcripts were what got sequenced. TCRdb mirrors the immuneACCESS table, restricted to in-frame sequences. Some clones are absent from its copies; in checked studies, under half trace to an unresolved V gene, and the reason for the others is unknown. For this sample the table gives some 280,000 clones, of which roughly 13% were detected only once. Clones ranked in the top ten supply roughly 0.018% of the sample. These TCRs' antigens remain unknown. Sequencing was done on a sample of naive CD4+ T cells from blood. This sample's cell subset or site label indicates: true naive CD4+ T cells. The receptors here all came from a man aged 25-45 years with type 1 diabetes.

The chain uses TRBV6-5 and TRBJ2-1; TRBD2 aligns across 8 bases. The CDR3 has 16 residues. The trim removed 2 bases at V and 9 bases at J, leaving 12 bases unmatched. Germline values: CDR1 MNHEY, CDR2 SVGAGI. Here the CDR3 reads CASSYAPGLVSGEQFF. The CDR3 DNA reads as TGTGCCAGCAGTTACGCCCCGGGACTAGTAAGCGGTGAGCAGTTCTTC.

The table lists this clone with a few counts. The rearrangement joins TRBV5-1 to TRBJ2-1; 10 bases match TRBD2. V shed 7 bases and J 8 bases; nucleotides not matched to a gene: 9. The CDR3 length is 14 residues. Germline CDR1 and CDR2: SGHRS and YFSETQ. CDR3: CASCLASGSDEQFF. The CDR3 DNA follows: TGCGCCAGCTGCCTAGCTAGCGGGAGCGATGAGCAGTTCTTC.

V and J are TRBV5-1 and TRBJ2-2; 8 positions match TRBD1. J gave up 5 bases and V 4 bases, and 7 bases lay outside the gene matches. The CDR3 consists of 15 residues. Germline loops: CDR1 SGHRS, CDR2 YFSETQ. The CDR3 bases are TGCGCCAGCAGCGAGGGGACAGGCGGAACCGGGGAGCTGTTTTTT. Translating gives CASSEGTGGTGELFF.

The gene calls are TRBV6-6 and TRBJ2-5, with D tentatively TRBD2 (6 bases). The end of the DNA fits TRBJ2-7 better, so the J call may be wrong. The CDR3 spans 12 residues. Germline CDR1 is MNHNY and CDR2 is SVGAGI (reference sequence). The CDR3 nucleotides read TGTGCCAGCAGTGGGGACTCGTACGAGCAGTACTTC. Residues: CASSGDSYEQYF.

The J gene is TRBJ1-1, the V gene TRBV4-3, with no clear D. Germline lookup yields CDR1 LGHNA and CDR2 YSLEER. Between the trimmed V and J ends, which lost 0 bases and 7 bases, there was a span of 12 bases. The CDR3 runs 14 residues. The CDR3 protein is CASSQEFAQFEAFF. The DNA for the CDR3 is TGCGCCAGCAGCCAAGAGTTCGCACAATTTGAAGCTTTCTTT.

This clone turned up a few times. This chain links TRBV7-9 with TRBJ2-1; 9 bases align to TRBD2. V trimming: 6 bases; J trimming: 2 bases; junction bases outside the gene matches: 8. Germline lookup yields CDR1 SEHNR and CDR2 FQNEAQ (reference sequence). The CDR3 sequence is 16 residues long. The CDR3 loop is CASSLGASGAYNEQFF. In nucleotides, the CDR3 is TGTGCCAGCAGTCTAGGGGCTAGCGGGGCCTACAATGAGCAGTTCTTC.

The rearrangement joins TRBV5-1 to TRBJ2-7, with 8 nucleotides matching TRBD2. Germline trimming cut 4 bases from V and 3 bases from J; bases unmatched to any gene: 6. Germline V CDR1 and CDR2: SGHRS, YFSETQ. The CDR3 has 14 amino acids. This chain's CDR3 is CASSVGLAVYEQYF. The CDR3 coding sequence is TGCGCCAGCAGCGTTGGACTAGCAGTCTACGAGCAGTACTTC.

This clone occurred a few times. V usage is TRBV28 and J usage is TRBJ2-5; TRBD2 matches 12 bases. Germline values: CDR1 MDHEN, CDR2 SYDVKM. The CDR3 runs to 16 residues. The V and J ends lost 3 bases and 4 bases, in that order; junction bases with no gene match: 6. CDR3 loop: CASSFWTSGISETQYF. Written as DNA, the CDR3 is TGTGCCAGCAGTTTCTGGACTAGCGGGATTTCAGAGACCCAGTACTTC.

This clone has more than one count but fewer than ten. CDR3 region: CASSLGLAGALGETQYF. The CDR3 coding sequence is TGTGCCAGCAGCCTAGGACTAGCGGGAGCCTTAGGAGAGACCCAGTACTTC. The V call is TRBV5-6, the J call TRBJ2-5; TRBD2 aligns across 13 bases. The CDR3 runs 17 residues. Germline CDR1 and CDR2: SGHDT and YYEEEE. V shed 4 bases and J 4 bases; nucleotides not matched to a gene: 10.

This clone has just a few counts. This chain uses TRBV29-1 with TRBJ1-1; D gene uncertain. The CDR3 spans 10 residues. With 7 bases removed from V and 5 bases from J, the gap between germline ends came to 8 bases. In germline, CDR1 is SQVTM, CDR2 ANQGSEA. The CDR3 is CSAGRTEAFF. As DNA, the CDR3 is TGCAGCGCCGGGAGGACTGAAGCTTTCTTT.

The genes are TRBV5-1 and TRBJ2-3; D uncertain. Germline CDR1 is SGHRS and CDR2 is YFSETQ. V was shortened by 0 bases and J by 2 bases, with 7 bases between the two germline ends. CDR3 length: 14 amino acids. CDR3 protein: CASSLVEYTDTQYF. CDR3 DNA sequence: TGCGCCAGCAGCTTGGTCGAGTACACAGATACGCAGTATTTT.

This sequence joins TRBV11-2 and TRBJ1-2; TRBD1 might be the D (5 bases). The CDR3 is 17 residues long. Trimming cost V 0 bases and J 6 bases, with 20 bases left between them. The germline gives CDR1 SGHAT, CDR2 FQNNGV. DNA of the CDR3: TGTGCCAGCAGCTTAGATCATTTCTCGGCAGGGCTGGATGGCTACACCTTC. Translation: CASSLDHFSAGLDGYTF.

This chain joins TRBV5-4 and TRBJ2-1; 8 bases agree with TRBD2. Per germline, CDR1 SGHNT and CDR2 YYREEE (reference sequence). The CDR3 is made up of 16 amino acids. V was pared by 3 bases and J by 7 bases, with 12 bases of the junction left unmatched. The CDR3 loop reads CASSSAGAGGRNEQFF. The CDR3 coding sequence is TGTGCCAGCAGCTCGGCCGGCGCGGGAGGTAGAAATGAGCAGTTCTTC.

This sequence joins TRBV25-1 and TRBJ1-5; TRBD1 is a possible D gene (6 bases). V shed 1 base and J shed 4 bases, with 8 bases lying between them. CDR3 length: 14 residues. The germline V gene encodes CDR1 MGHDK and CDR2 SYGVNS. The CDR3 reads CASSESRGNQPQHF. In DNA, the CDR3 is TGTGCCAGCAGTGAATCCAGGGGTAATCAGCCCCAGCATTTT.

The rearrangement uses TRBV11-2 and TRBJ1-1, with TRBD1 matching 7 bases. With V trimmed by 5 bases and J by 2 bases, 11 bases remained unmatched. This CDR3 contains 16 residues. The V gene's germline CDR1 is SGHAT and CDR2 FQNNGV. CDR3 in DNA: TGTGCCAGCAGCGTCAAGGGGGGACAGATAAACACTGAAGCTTTCTTT. It encodes CASSVKGGQINTEAFF.

A few counts support this clone. The V and J genes are TRBV30 and TRBJ2-3, with D tentatively TRBD2 (6 bases). This CDR3 has 13 residues. The germline V gene has CDR1 GTSNPN and CDR2 SVGIG (reference sequence). Between the trimmed V and J ends, which lost 0 bases and 5 bases, there was a span of 9 bases. The CDR3 sequence: CAWSVGRGDTQYF. CDR3 in DNA: TGTGCCTGGAGTGTTGGGCGGGGAGATACGCAGTATTTT. The variable domain in full, completed from reference TRBV30 and TRBJ2-3, reads SQTIHQWPATLVQPVGSPLSLECTVEGTSNPNLYWYRQAAGRGLQLLFYSVGIGQISSEVPQNLSASRPQDRQFILSSKKLLLSDSGFYLCAWSVGRGDTQYFGPGTRLTVL.